The clone carrying this T cell receptor beta chain was recorded at least ten times. A far more abundant clone sits one base away, making this likely a read error. The same CDR3 also results from other DNA sequences found in this sample. Measured with immunoSEQ multiplex PCR; TCRdb has only the in-frame clones, and not every one. The table shows about 12,000 clones, with 75% to 80% occurring only once. This CDR3 contains 13 residues. Germline V gene lookup returns CDR1 SGHRS and CDR2 YFSETQ. The data derive from a study of sequential checkpoint blockade in melanoma. Study overall: Randomization was 1:1 between first-line nivolumab→ipilimumab and ipilimumab→nivolumab. Each arm's sequence ended with maintenance nivolumab.

Treatment denoted: randomized to nivolumab then ipilimumab (arm A) or the reverse (arm B). No patient had prior DNA-damaging chemotherapy. The sequenced sample was CD8+ T cells sorted from blood (inferred from file names), obtained from a patient given nivolumab and ipilimumab in sequence. The chain employs TRBV5-1 and TRBJ1-2; TRBD1 matches at 8 bases. The TCR originated in a human donor with melanoma. Here the CDR3 DNA reads TGCGCTAGCAGCTTGGCAGGGGGCTGGGGCTACACCTTC. This gives the protein CASSLAGGWGYTF. Full variable domain (missing parts from reference TRBV5-1 and TRBJ1-2): KAGVTQTPRYLIKTRGQQVTLSCSPISGHRSVSWYQQTPGQGLQFLFEYFSETQRNKGNFPGRFSGRQFSNSRSEMNVSTLELGDSALYLCASSLAGGWGYTFGSGTRLTVV.